This T cell receptor (beta chain) was captured by sequencing in a study of regulatory dendritic cells for organ transplantation. Findings and caveats of the study: Naive T cells showed high diversity, memory cells less, memory CD8+ least.

Sequencing was performed with immunoSEQ multiplex PCR; in TCRdb, only in-frame clones are kept and a portion is missing. The sample has 34,000 or so clones; approximately 91% are singletons. The CDR3 length is 14 residues. CDR1 and CDR2 (germline): MNHEY, SVGAGI. V lost 6 bases, J lost 4 bases, and 3 bases stayed unmatched. A remark on this clone: As yet, its antigen is unknown.

FACS sorted CD4+ or CD8+ T cells into CD45RA+ naive and CD45RO+ memory. Input material: naive CD4+ T cells from blood. Subset noted: CD45RA+ naive T cells. This rearrangement joins TRBV6-5 to TRBJ2-1; 10 bases match TRBD1. This TCR came from a human donor in good health. CDR3 residues: CASSGQGGYNEQFF. Here the CDR3 DNA reads TGTGCCAGCAGCGGACAGGGGGGGTACAATGAGCAGTTCTTC.